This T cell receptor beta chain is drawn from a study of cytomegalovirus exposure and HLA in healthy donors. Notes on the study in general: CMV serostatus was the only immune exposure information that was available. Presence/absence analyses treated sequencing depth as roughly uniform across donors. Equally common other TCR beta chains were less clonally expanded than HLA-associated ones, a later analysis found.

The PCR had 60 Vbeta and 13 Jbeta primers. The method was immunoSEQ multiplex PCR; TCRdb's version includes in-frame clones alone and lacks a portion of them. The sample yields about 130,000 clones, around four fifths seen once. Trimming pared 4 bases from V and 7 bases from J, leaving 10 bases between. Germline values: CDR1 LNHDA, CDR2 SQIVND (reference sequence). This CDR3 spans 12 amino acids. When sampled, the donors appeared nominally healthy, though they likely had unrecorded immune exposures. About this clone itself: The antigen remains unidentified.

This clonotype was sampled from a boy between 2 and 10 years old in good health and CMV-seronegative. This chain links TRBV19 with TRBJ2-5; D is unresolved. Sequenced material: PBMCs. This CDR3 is CASSTVPGTQYF. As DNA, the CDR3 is TGTGCCAGTAGTACCGTCCCGGGGACCCAGTACTTC.